This TCR beta chain stems from a study of somatic mutations in cytotoxic T cells in rheumatoid arthritis (dated by TCRdb to about 2017). In terms of the full investigation: Peripheral blood (roughly 33 ml EDTA) was collected from patients immediately after diagnosis and before any treatment began. Sorted V beta1+ cells also underwent TCRB sequencing, and some V beta antibody-stained T-cell populations were flow-sorted at nearly 100% purity on a FACSAria II or Sony SH800. In newly diagnosed rheumatoid arthritis without treatment, the study examined if expanded CD8+ T-cell clones harbor somatic mutations, relying on TCRB deep sequencing to characterize clonality. TCRB deep sequencing was performed for more than 50 rheumatoid arthritis patients and around 20 healthy controls. Patient and control groups had essentially identical median ages.

The CDR3 runs 12 amino acids, cysteine and phenylalanine included. Left in the record is the CDR3 DNA by itself, 36 bases read in frame from the first base. For CDR1 and CDR2, the germline V gene lists SGHRS and YFSETQ. The trim is 6 bases for V and 8 bases for J, with a gap of 11 bases between the germline ends. Summary of the overall study and its limitations: No adjustment for multiple comparisons was made for the slight TRBV07 underrepresentation in patients. CD8+ clonality increased with age in patients (Spearman r of about 0.45) but not in healthy controls. There was no significant difference in CD8+ T-cell clonality between rheumatoid arthritis patients and age-matched healthy controls. In 8 out of 65 patients, more than 20% of CD8+ cells belonged to the largest CD8+ clone, while several identical CD8+ TCRB sequences were shared between blood and synovial fluid. The antigen targets of the expanded CD8+ clones were unknown, and absence from virus-specific databases did not rule out viral specificity.

Sequencing of TCRB CDR3 was done on genomic DNA with the immunoSEQ assay. Under the source paper's analysis protocol: Only a few patient CD8+ clones larger than 1% matched published virus-specific TCRB sequences when compared against them. Analyses were restricted to productive TCRB rearrangements. A clone was defined by a unique TCRB CDR3 sequence, and clonality was computed as a productive clonality index based on Shannon entropy. The template counts of each clone relative to the total templates per sample were used to calculate repertoire overlap between two samples. V-gene usage measured by flow cytometry correlated with TCRB sequencing V-gene usage, with a Spearman r of 0.61. TCRdb carries this immuneACCESS record with in-frame sequences only. Its versions omit some clonotypes, under half of them owing to an unresolved V gene in the studies checked, with the rest unexplained. V, J and clone size derive from that table, while D and trimming were established from the DNA sequence. The sample records about 9,000 clones, roughly 73% of which are singletons. The ten largest make up 4% to 6% of the sample.

As concerns this clone: The target of this receptor is not known. There are no base qualities to consult, and no much larger clone falls within one base.

Positive magnetic bead selection on an AutoMACS was used to isolate CD4+ and CD8+ cells, with flow cytometry used to check purity. After a first flow cytometry screen using a TCR V beta antibody panel, clonal expansions were characterized through TCRB deep sequencing of sorted CD8+ fractions. Isolation of peripheral blood mononuclear cells was done through Ficoll-Paque PLUS density gradient separation. DNA was extracted from CD4-enriched, CD8-enriched or PBMC samples with Nucleospin Tissue or Tissue XS kits and quantified with a Qubit 2.0 fluorometer. The origin of this receptor is an adult with rheumatoid arthritis. The sample consisted of CD8+ T cells sorted from blood. The rearranged chain carries TRBV5-1 and TRBJ1-4, with the D gene call left open. The CDR3 protein: CASIPLWEKLFF. In nucleotide form, the sequence is TGCGCCAGCATCCCGTTGTGGGAAAAACTGTTTTTT.